Listed here is a single T cell receptor beta chain. The target antigen is unknown. The CDR3 length is 16 residues. Trimming removed 8 bases from V and 2 bases from J, with 22 bases in between. Germline V gives CDR1 SGHKS, CDR2 YYEKEE (reference sequence). This record comes from a study of cytomegalovirus exposure and HLA in healthy donors. Overall study findings and caveats: The study flagged roughly 150 TCR beta chains as cytomegalovirus-associated. Most observed TCR sequences were rare, whereas some public TCRs were detected in many donors.

Profiling relied on immunoSEQ multiplex PCR, and the TCRdb table lists in-frame clones only, not all of them. The sample holds 120,000 to 150,000 clones, approximately 85% seen once. What was sequenced was PBMCs. The V and J genes are TRBV5-5 and TRBJ1-1; TRBD1 might be the D (5 bases). The sequence came from a woman aged 25 to 39 in good health and CMV-seronegative. The DNA of the CDR3 is TGTGCCAGTAGGAGAGACTCAGGGCGGGGAAACACTGAAGCTTTCTTT. It encodes CASRRDSGRGNTEAFF.